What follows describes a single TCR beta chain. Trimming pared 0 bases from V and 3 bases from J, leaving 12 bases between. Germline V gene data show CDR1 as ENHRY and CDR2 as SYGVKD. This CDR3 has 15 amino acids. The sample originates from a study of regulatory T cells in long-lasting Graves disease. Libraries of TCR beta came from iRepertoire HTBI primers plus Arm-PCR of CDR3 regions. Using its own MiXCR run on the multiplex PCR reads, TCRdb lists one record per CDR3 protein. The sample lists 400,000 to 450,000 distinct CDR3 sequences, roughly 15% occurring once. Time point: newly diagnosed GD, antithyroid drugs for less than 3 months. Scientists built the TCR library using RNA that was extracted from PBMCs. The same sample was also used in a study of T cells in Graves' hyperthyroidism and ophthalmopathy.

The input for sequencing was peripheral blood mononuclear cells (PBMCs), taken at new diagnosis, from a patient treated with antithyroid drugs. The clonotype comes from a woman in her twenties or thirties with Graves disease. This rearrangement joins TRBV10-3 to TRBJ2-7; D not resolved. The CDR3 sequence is CAISESKGSYYEQYF. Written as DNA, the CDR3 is TGTGCCATCAGTGAGTCAAAGGGCTCATACTACGAGCAGTACTTC.